The subject of this entry is one T cell receptor beta chain. Antigen specificity is unknown. Germline CDR1 is MNHNS and CDR2 is SASEGT. V was cut by 6 bases and J by 6 bases, with 17 bases left in between. The CDR3 is 15 residues long. Via MiXCR, TCRdb re-called the 5' RACE reads, giving one row per CDR3 protein. The sample lists 310,000 or so distinct CDR3 sequences; more than 8% were seen once. The data originate from a study of identical twins. Study results and limitations: Abundant beta clonotypes from cord blood bore fewer insertions; memory repertoires lacked this pattern. Among monozygotic twins, out-of-frame TCR alpha sharing exceeded what models predicted.

In addition, the sample was reused for a study of yellow fever vaccine responses in identical twins.

Material: CD8+ T cells sorted from blood. The chain has TRBV6-1 and TRBJ1-4; TRBD1 might be the D (5 bases). This TCR derives from a woman aged 18 to 35 in good health. The CDR3 sequence: CASSRTGDTHEKLFF. CDR3 coding DNA: TGTGCCAGCAGCCGAACGGGGGATACCCATGAAAAACTGTTTTTT.